This record concerns one T cell receptor beta chain sequence. The data stem from a study of shared T cell receptors in the human thymus. The data were produced by immunoSEQ multiplex PCR, yet TCRdb's version contains in-frame clones alone and is incomplete. The table shows hundreds of thousands of clones, with about 80% occurring only once. Germline V gene sequence: CDR1 SGHRS, CDR2 YFSETQ. V lost 0 bases and J lost 3, with 6 bases in between. The CDR3 is 13 residues long. These same data were also listed under a study on human thymus T cells.

This TCR came from a boy less than two years old with a congenital heart defect. The V and J genes are TRBV5-1 and TRBJ1-2; maybe TRBD1 (5 bases). The material sequenced was thymocytes. The CDR3 loop reads CASSLGGHYGYTF. The CDR3 bases are TGCGCCAGCAGCTTGGGGGGCCACTATGGCTACACCTTC.